Below, 14 T cell receptor beta chains from the same sample are listed, as sequenced in a study of OX40 agonist ivuxolimab in advanced cancers. Libraries were prepared through the immunoSEQ multiplex PCR assay. TCRdb retrieved this table from immuneACCESS and kept in-frame rearrangements only. Not all clones are present; in checked studies, unresolved V genes account for under half, and no reason is known for the remainder. A total of under 65,000 clones appear in this sample, approximately 90% of them only once. The ten largest make up 8.7% of the sample. This specimen consisted of CD4+ or CD8+ T cells sorted from blood, obtained in a trial of the OX40 agonist ivuxolimab. These TCRs come from an adult with an advanced solid tumor such as melanoma, head and neck, liver or kidney cancer.

The chain links TRBV19 to TRBJ1-1; a possible D gene is TRBD1 (5 bases). The CDR3 length is 10 residues. The V and J ends lost 11 bases and 6 bases respectively, with 10 bases between them. Germline CDR1 reads LNHDA; CDR2 reads SQIVND (reference sequence). This CDR3 is CALGDAEAFF. CDR3 coding DNA: TGTGCCTTGGGGGACGCTGAAGCTTTCTTT.

A few counts support this clone. The J gene is TRBJ1-2, the V gene TRBV7-9; D not resolved. Trimming took off 4 bases at V and 4 bases at J, with 10 bases between the two ends. This CDR3 spans 13 amino acids. CDR1 SEHNR and CDR2 FQNEAQ come from the germline V gene (reference sequence). DNA for the CDR3: TGTGCCAGCAGCTCGGACCCTGTCTATGGCTACACCTTC. Its protein is CASSSDPVYGYTF.

The rearrangement links TRBV6-6 to TRBJ1-2; 8 nucleotides line up with TRBD1. From germline, CDR1 is MNHNY and CDR2 SVGAGI (reference sequence). This CDR3 contains 15 residues. The V gene end was trimmed by 2 bases and the J gene end by 6 bases; junction bases not matched to a gene: 8. In DNA, the CDR3 is TGTGCCAGCAGTTACCTTACAGGGGGTGGTGATGGCTACACCTTC. It specifies CASSYLTGGGDGYTF.

Ten or more counts support this clone. The V gene is TRBV7-9, the J gene TRBJ2-7, with 9 bases lining up with TRBD2. Trimming at V came to 8 bases and at J to 6 bases, leaving 14 bases not matched to a gene. Germline V CDR1 and CDR2: SEHNR, FQNEAQ (reference sequence). The CDR3 has 15 amino acids. CDR3 in amino acids: CASLPRGGGSLEQYF. In nucleotides, the CDR3 is TGTGCCAGCCTCCCGCGGGGGGGCGGTTCTCTCGAGCAGTACTTC.

CDR3 DNA sequence: TGTGCCTGGAACCCCACGGGCAGGGCCCCAGATACGCAGTATTTT. It codes for CAWNPTGRAPDTQYF. The chain uses TRBV30 and TRBJ2-3; the D gene is possibly TRBD1 (5 bases). CDR3 length equals 15 residues. The V and J ends lost 4 bases and 4 bases respectively, with 18 bases between them. The germline gives CDR1 GTSNPN, CDR2 SVGIG (reference sequence).

The chain combines TRBV6-5 with TRBJ2-1; tentative D call: TRBD2 (6 bases). This CDR3 has 15 amino acids. In germline, CDR1 is MNHEY, CDR2 SVGAGI. Trimming shortened V by 2 bases and J by 6 bases, and 14 bases separated the two germline ends. The CDR3 spells CASSYVATSINEQFF. The CDR3 DNA reads TGTGCCAGCAGTTACGTAGCGACTAGTATCAATGAGCAGTTCTTC.

This sequence joins TRBV6-5 and TRBJ1-1; D remains ambiguous. Germline loops: CDR1 MNHEY, CDR2 SVGAGI. The CDR3 is 12 residues long. The V gene lost 6 bases and the J gene lost 6 bases, with 11 bases spanning the gap. The CDR3 loop is CASSPHGAEAFF. The CDR3 DNA follows: TGTGCCAGCAGCCCCCACGGGGCTGAAGCTTTCTTT.

The V call is TRBV30, the J call TRBJ2-7, with D possibly being TRBD2 (5 bases). The CDR3 loop spans 13 amino acids. The germline V gene has CDR1 GTSNPN and CDR2 SVGIG (reference sequence). Trimming took off 4 bases at V and 5 bases at J, with 15 bases between the two ends. The CDR3 nucleotides read TGTGCCTGGACCACATCCCTCGGGGACGAGCAGTACTTC. It translates to CAWTTSLGDEQYF.

The chain links TRBV27 to TRBJ2-7; 12 bases fit TRBD2. Germline CDR1 MNHEY, CDR2 SMNVEV (reference sequence). The CDR3 is made up of 16 amino acids. After removal of 2 bases from V and 5 bases from J, the junction contained 7 bases not matched to a gene. Here the CDR3 DNA reads TGTGCCAGCAGTTTACAGATAAGACTAGCGGGAGACGAGCAGTACTTC. This translates into CASSLQIRLAGDEQYF.

This clone was recorded once. V usage is TRBV27 and J usage is TRBJ2-1, with 10 bases lining up with TRBD2. This CDR3 has 15 residues. Looked up from germline, CDR1 is MNHEY and CDR2 is SMNVEV (reference sequence). V lost 7 bases, J lost 8 bases, and 11 bases stayed unmatched. The CDR3 DNA is TGTGCCAGCAATGGAGCGGGGGGGCCCGTTTATGAGCAGTTCTTC. This encodes CASNGAGGPVYEQFF.

This clone occurred once. This chain links TRBV23-1 with TRBJ2-6; 10 bases agree with TRBD1. Being an ORF, TRBV23-1 has a function that is uncertain. The V segment lost 4 bases and the J segment 1 base; nucleotides outside the gene matches: 13. This CDR3 has 20 residues. The CDR3 DNA reads TGCGCCAGCAGTCCCCCAGCCGCCGGGACAGGGGATTCTGGGGCCAACGTCCTGACTTTC. This translates into CASSPPAAGTGDSGANVLTF.

V and J are TRBV28 and TRBJ2-1, with TRBD2 as a possible D gene (5 bases). V was clipped by 6 bases and J by 6 bases, with 18 bases between them. CDR3 size: 15 residues. Germline values: CDR1 MDHEN, CDR2 SYDVKM. The CDR3 DNA is TGTGCCAGCAGCTCTGACCGGGGATCGCGCAATGAGCAGTTCTTC. It codes for CASSSDRGSRNEQFF.

This clone was seen just once. The genes are TRBV11-2 and TRBJ2-7; D may be TRBD1 or TRBD2 (6 bases each). The V and J ends lost 0 bases and 4 bases respectively, with 16 bases between them. The CDR3 is made up of 16 amino acids. The germline V gene encodes CDR1 SGHAT and CDR2 FQNNGV. The CDR3 here is CASSLDLSEGGYEQYF. CDR3 in DNA: TGTGCCAGCAGCTTAGATCTATCGGAGGGGGGATACGAGCAGTACTTC.

The chain joins TRBV6-6 to TRBJ1-1, with a tentative D call TRBD1 (6 bases). The CDR3 spans 14 residues. With 6 bases removed from V and 5 bases from J, the gap between germline ends came to 16 bases. Germline V CDR1 and CDR2: MNHNY, SVGAGI (reference sequence). For the CDR3, the DNA is TGTGCCAGCAGCGAACCTAGGGGGAAGACTGAAGCTTTCTTT. This translates into CASSEPRGKTEAFF.